This TCR beta chain was obtained from a study of beta chain features in type 1 diabetes. Across the whole study: Similarity in age, gender and cell yields was seen between patients and healthy donors. Points from the study as a whole: Moderate yet significant TCRB CDR3 shortening was seen in Type 1 diabetes patients in all four CD4+ subsets. Reads derived from cDNA could over-represent cells showing high TCR expression. Sampled from patients, naive, central memory and Treg TCRB repertoires appeared more similar than those sampled from healthy donors. More deletions and fewer insertions at VDJ junctions were found in patients with type 1 diabetes.

About this clone itself: Antigen specificity is unknown.

The V gene's germline CDR1 is SNHLY and CDR2 FYNNEI. The ends lost 6 bases at V and 7 bases at J; junction bases unmatched: 10. The CDR3 runs to 15 residues. Of the isolated RNA, all was reverse transcribed, and so the sequenced material was expressed TCRB transcripts. Generated by immunoSEQ multiplex PCR, the TCRdb table keeps only in-frame clones and is missing some. The repertoire holds around 600,000 clones, with 9.5% to 15% as singletons. This sequence joins TRBV2 and TRBJ2-2, with 8 nucleotides matching TRBD1. The sequence was collected from a man between 25 and 39 years old with type 1 diabetes. The specimen sequenced was naive CD4+ T cells from blood. CDR3 DNA sequence: TGTGCCAGCAGCCTCCGGGACAGGAGTAACGGGGAGCTGTTTTTT. Its translation: CASSLRDRSNGELFF.